This TCR beta chain was obtained from a study of T cells in Graves' hyperthyroidism and ophthalmopathy. Amplification targeted TCR beta CDR3 regions from RNA transcripts. The TCR CDR3 first-round RT-PCR relied on the HTBI primer set. One entry per CDR3 protein results from TCRdb running MiXCR on the multiplex PCR reads. Among some 320,000 distinct CDR3 sequences listed, approximately 14% were seen once. V was cut by 6 bases and J by 8 bases, with 22 bases left in between. The CDR3 loop spans 16 amino acids. This clonotype was counted many times. Sequenced input: blood. The gene calls are TRBV12-3 or TRBV12-4 and TRBJ1-4; weak D call: TRBD1 (6 bases). This sequence was found in a woman between 40 and 55 years old with Graves' ophthalmopathy. The CDR3 sequence: CASSPLVRGGDEKLFF. The DNA of the CDR3 is TGTGCCAGCAGCCCCCTGGTTAGGGGGGGTGACGAAAAACTGTTTTTT.